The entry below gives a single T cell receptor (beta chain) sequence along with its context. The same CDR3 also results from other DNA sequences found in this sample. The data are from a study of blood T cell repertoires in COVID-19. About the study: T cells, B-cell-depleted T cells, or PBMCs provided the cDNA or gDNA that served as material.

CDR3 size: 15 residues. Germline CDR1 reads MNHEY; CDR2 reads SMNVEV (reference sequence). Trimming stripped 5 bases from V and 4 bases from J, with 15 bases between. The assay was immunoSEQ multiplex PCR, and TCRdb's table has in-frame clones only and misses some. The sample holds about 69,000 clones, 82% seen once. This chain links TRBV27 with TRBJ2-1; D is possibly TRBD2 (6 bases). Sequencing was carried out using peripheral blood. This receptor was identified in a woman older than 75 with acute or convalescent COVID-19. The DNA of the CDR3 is TGTGCCAGCAGTCTAAGAGGCGGGACTTACAATGAGCAGTTCTTC. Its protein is CASSLRGGTYNEQFF.